This T cell receptor beta chain was identified during a study of blood T cell repertoires in COVID-19. Only one count was recorded for this clone. In the original processing: Estimation of nucleated cell counts relied on the amplification of reference gene primers. Profiling relied on immunoSEQ multiplex PCR, and the TCRdb table lists in-frame clones only, not all of them. V and J calls and clone size are those listed in that table; D and trimming were worked out from the DNA. The sample consists of more than 15,000 clones, approximately 88% of them appearing once. Trimming removed 6 bases from V and 4 bases from J; junction bases left unmatched: 8. The CDR3 extends over 14 amino acids. Germline CDR1 reads SNHLY; CDR2 reads FYNNEI.

V gene TRBV2 combines with J gene TRBJ1-2; TRBD1 agrees at 7 bases. The receptor was derived from a human donor in a cohort sampled during active COVID-19. Sequencing was done on a sample of peripheral blood. Written as DNA, the CDR3 is TGTGCCAGCAGCGGGGACAGTAAACTCTATGGCTACACCTTC. Amino acid sequence: CASSGDSKLYGYTF.